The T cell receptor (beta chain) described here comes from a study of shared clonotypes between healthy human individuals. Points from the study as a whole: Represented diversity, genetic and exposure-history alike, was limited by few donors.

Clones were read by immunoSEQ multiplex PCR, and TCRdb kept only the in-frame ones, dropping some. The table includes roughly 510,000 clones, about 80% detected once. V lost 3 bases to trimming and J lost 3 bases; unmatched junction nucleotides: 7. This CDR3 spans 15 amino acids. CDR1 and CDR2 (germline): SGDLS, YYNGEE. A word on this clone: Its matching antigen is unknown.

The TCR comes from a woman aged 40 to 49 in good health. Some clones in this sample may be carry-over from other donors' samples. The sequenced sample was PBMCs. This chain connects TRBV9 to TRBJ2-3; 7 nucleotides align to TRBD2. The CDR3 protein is CASSAGGTLTDTQYF. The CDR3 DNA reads TGTGCCAGCAGCGCCGGGGGGACGCTAACAGATACGCAGTATTTT.